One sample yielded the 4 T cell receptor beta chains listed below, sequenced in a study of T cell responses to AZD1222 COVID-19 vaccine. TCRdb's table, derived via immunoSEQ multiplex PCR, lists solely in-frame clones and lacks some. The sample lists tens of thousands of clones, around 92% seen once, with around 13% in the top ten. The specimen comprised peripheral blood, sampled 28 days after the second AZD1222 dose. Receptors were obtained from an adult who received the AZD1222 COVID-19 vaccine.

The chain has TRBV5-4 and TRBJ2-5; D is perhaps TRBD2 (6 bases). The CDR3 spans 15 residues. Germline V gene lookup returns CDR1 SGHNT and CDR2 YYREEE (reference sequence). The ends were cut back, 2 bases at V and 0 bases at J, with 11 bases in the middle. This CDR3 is CASSFIGRNQETQYF. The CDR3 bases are TGTGCCAGCAGCTTTATCGGGAGAAACCAAGAGACCCAGTACTTC.

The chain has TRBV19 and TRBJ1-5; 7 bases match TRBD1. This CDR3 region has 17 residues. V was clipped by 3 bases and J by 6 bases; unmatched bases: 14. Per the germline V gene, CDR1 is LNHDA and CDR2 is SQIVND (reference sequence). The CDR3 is CASSIGGLDRAGQPQHF. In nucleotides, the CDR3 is TGTGCCAGTAGTATTGGGGGCCTCGACAGGGCTGGTCAGCCCCAGCATTTT.

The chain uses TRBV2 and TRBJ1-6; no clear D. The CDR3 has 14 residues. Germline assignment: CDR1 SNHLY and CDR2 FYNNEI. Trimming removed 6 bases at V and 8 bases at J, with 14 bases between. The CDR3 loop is CASRADFSDSPLHF. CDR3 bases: TGTGCCAGCAGAGCGGACTTCTCCGATTCACCCCTCCACTTT.

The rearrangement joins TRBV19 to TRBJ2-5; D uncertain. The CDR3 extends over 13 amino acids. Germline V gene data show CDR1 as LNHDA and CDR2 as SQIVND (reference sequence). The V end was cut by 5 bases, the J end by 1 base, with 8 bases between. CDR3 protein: CASSGLVQETQYF. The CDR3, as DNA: TGTGCCAGTAGTGGCCTGGTCCAAGAGACCCAGTACTTC.